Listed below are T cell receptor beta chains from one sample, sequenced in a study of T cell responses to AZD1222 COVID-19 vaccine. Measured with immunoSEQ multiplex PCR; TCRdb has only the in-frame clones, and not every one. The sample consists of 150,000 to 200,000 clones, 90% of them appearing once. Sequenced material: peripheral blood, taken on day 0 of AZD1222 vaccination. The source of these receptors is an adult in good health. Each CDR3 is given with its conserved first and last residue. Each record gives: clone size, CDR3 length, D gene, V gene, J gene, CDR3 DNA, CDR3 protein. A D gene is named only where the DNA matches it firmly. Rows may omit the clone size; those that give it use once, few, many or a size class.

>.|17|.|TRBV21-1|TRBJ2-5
TGTGCCAGCAGCAAAGCCCCACCGGGCGGGCGCCAAGAGACCCAGTACTTC
CASSKAPPGGRQETQYF
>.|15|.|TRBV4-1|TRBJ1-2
TGCGCCAGCAGCCAAGATCCGGTGACAGATTATGGCTACACCTTC
CASSQDPVTDYGYTF
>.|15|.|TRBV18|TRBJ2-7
TGTGCCAGCTCACCGGGCGGGGCACTCTCCTACGAGCAGTACTTC
CASSPGGALSYEQYF
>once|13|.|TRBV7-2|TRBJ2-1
TGTGCCAGCAGCTTATTTCCCTACAATGAGCAGTTCTTC
CASSLFPYNEQFF
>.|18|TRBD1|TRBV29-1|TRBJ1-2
TGCAGCGTTCCGGCCCAGGGGGAGGGCGAGGGGATCAACTATGGCTACACCTTC
CSVPAQGEGEGINYGYTF
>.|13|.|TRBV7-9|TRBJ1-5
TGTGCCCGCCCCCCAGATAGCAATCAGCCCCAGCATTTT
CARPPDSNQPQHF
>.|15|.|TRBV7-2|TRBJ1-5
TGTGCCAGCAGCTTAGCGGCAGGTAGCAATCAGCCCCAGCATTTT
CASSLAAGSNQPQHF
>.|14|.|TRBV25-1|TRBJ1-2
TGTGCCAGCAGTGGAGATTCGAACCCAGATGGCTACACCTTC
CASSGDSNPDGYTF
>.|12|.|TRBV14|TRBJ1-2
TGTGCCAGCAGCCAAGGCATAAATGGCTACACCTTC
CASSQGINGYTF
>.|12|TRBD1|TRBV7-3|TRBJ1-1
TGTGCCAGCCGGGGGACAGGGGGTGAAGCTTTCTTT
CASRGTGGEAFF
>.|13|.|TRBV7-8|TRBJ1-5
TGTGCCAGCAGCATCAATAGCAATCAGCCCCAGCATTTT
CASSINSNQPQHF
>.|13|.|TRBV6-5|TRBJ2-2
TGTGCCAGCACTCGCGGGGACACCGGGGAGCTGTTTTTT
CASTRGDTGELFF
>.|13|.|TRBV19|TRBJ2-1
TGTGCCAGTAAGGCGGGAACATACAATGAGCAGTTCTTC
CASKAGTYNEQFF
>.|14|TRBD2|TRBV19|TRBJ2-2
TGTGCCAGTACCTTGCGGGGGGCGACCGGGGAGCTGTTTTTT
CASTLRGATGELFF
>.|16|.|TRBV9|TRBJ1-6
TGTGCCAGCAGCTGGGAAGGACAGTCAGTAAATTCACCCCTCCACTTT
CASSWEGQSVNSPLHF
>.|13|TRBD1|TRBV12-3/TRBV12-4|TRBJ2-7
TGTGCCAGCAGTTTCGACAGGGAGTACGAGCAGTACTTC
CASSFDREYEQYF
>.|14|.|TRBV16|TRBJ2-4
TGTGCCAGCAGCCGCGACTTGAGGGAAAACATTCAGTACTTC
CASSRDLRENIQYF
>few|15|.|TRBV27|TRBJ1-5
TGTGCCAGCAGTCCGGGGACGGCCGAATATCAGCCCCAGCATTTT
CASSPGTAEYQPQHF
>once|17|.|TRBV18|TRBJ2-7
TGTGCCAGCTCCCTACTAACTAAGACAGGCGTCATCGACGAGCAGTACTTC
CASSLLTKTGVIDEQYF
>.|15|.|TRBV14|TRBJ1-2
TGTGCCAGCAGCCAAGATATAAAATCGGTCTTCGGCTACACCTTC
CASSQDIKSVFGYTF
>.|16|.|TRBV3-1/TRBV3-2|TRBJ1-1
TGTGCCAGCAGCCCCTGGACAATTCTTGGTGTAGCTGAAGCTTTCTTT
CASSPWTILGVAEAFF
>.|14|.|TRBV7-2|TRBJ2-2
TGTGCCAGCAGCTCACCCTCAAACACCGGGGAGCTGTTTTTT
CASSSPSNTGELFF
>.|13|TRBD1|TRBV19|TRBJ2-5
TGTGCCTCCAGGACAGGGGGCGATCAGACCCAGTACTTC
CASRTGGDQTQYF
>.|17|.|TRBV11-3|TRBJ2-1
TGTGCCAGCAGCTCCTCCCCTACAGGGTACGGCCACAATGAGCAGTTCTTC
CASSSSPTGYGHNEQFF
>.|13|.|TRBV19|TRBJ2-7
TGTGCCAGTAGTAGACTAGGGGGCCCAGAGCAGTACTTC
CASSRLGGPEQYF
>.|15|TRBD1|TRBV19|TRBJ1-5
TGTGCCAGTAGTGGGGACAGGCGTAGCAATCAGCCCCAGCATTTT
CASSGDRRSNQPQHF
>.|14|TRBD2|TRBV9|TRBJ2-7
TGTGCCAGCAGCGGCCGGGGAGGGGCTTACGAGCAGTACTTC
CASSGRGGAYEQYF
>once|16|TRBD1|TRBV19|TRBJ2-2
TGTGCCAGTAGTACTCACGGGACAGGGAACACCGGGGAGCTGTTTTTT
CASSTHGTGNTGELFF
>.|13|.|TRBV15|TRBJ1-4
TGTGCCACCAAAACACCCCCGGGGGAAAAACTGTTTTTT
CATKTPPGEKLFF
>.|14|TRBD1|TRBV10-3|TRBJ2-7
TGTGCCATCAGTTCTGGGACAGGGCTATACGAGCAGTACTTC
CAISSGTGLYEQYF
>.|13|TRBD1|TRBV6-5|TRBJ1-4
TGTGCCAGCCAGGGGGCGCGTAATGAAAAACTGTTTTTT
CASQGARNEKLFF
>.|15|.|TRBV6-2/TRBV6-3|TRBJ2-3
TGTGCCAGCAGTTTCCGAGACACTAGCACAGATACGCAGTATTTT
CASSFRDTSTDTQYF
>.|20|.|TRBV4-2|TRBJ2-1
TGTGCCAGCAGCCAAGATTTCAAGGCCCGCAGCGACGCAAGGCCTAATGAGCAGTTCTTC
CASSQDFKARSDARPNEQFF
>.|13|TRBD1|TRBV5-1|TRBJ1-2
TGCGCCAGCAGCTCGGGACAGATCTATGGCTACACCTTC
CASSSGQIYGYTF
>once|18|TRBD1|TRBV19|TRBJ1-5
TGTGCCAGCAAACGGAGGGGGACAGGTGGATTTAGCAATCAGCCCCAGCATTTT
CASKRRGTGGFSNQPQHF
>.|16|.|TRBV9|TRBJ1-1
TGTGCCAGCAGCGCTGGACAGCCGCTTGCGAGCACTGAAGCTTTCTTT
CASSAGQPLASTEAFF